This T cell receptor beta chain was captured by sequencing in a study of graft-versus-host responses after intestinal transplantation. Study-level background: Multivisceral, liver-intestinal, or isolated intestinal grafts were transplanted into recipients. Every recipient had anti-thymocyte globulin induction and around 3 years of tacrolimus plus steroids. Study conclusions and caveats: Recipient bone marrow held GvH clones, some seen earlier in ileum or blood. Patients who carried graft-donor T cell macrochimerism also had high graft-versus-host to host-versus-graft clonal ratios in their allografts.

Measured with immunoSEQ multiplex PCR; TCRdb has only the in-frame clones, and not every one. The data show approximately 80,000 clones, with roughly nine tenths seen just once and 0.34% held by the top ten. Trimming cost V 1 base and J 4 bases, with 9 bases left between them. There are 14 residues in the CDR3. The germline gives CDR1 MNHEY, CDR2 SMNVEV (reference sequence). With respect to this clone: Its target is not known.

The clonotype originates from a human donor who received an intestinal transplant. Sequenced here: unstimulated CD4+ T cells sorted from spleen or lymph node cells, sampled before intestinal transplant. V usage is TRBV27 and J usage is TRBJ2-3; possibly TRBD2 for D (5 bases). The CDR3 DNA follows: TGTGCCAGCAGTTTATATGGAGGAGCAGATACGCAGTATTTT. It yields the protein CASSLYGGADTQYF.